The present T cell receptor beta chain was sequenced within a study of T cell changes during pregnancy in multiple sclerosis. The table came from immunoSEQ multiplex PCR; TCRdb's copy has only in-frame clones and leaves some out. The table shows 100,000 or so clones, with 94% occurring only once. CDR1 and CDR2 from the germline V gene are SGDLS and YYNGEE. The CDR3 is made up of 13 amino acids. Trimming took 3 bases from V and 9 from J, leaving 15 bases between them. Sample: peripheral blood, taken before pregnancy. The clonotype was recovered from a female donor with multiple sclerosis, enrolled in a pregnancy study. The chain carries TRBV9 and TRBJ1-1; D unresolved. Here the CDR3 DNA reads TGTGCCAGCAGCGCCGCTTGGTTAGTTCAAGCTTTCTTT. Protein product: CASSAAWLVQAFF.